One and the same sample provided the 22 T cell receptor beta chains below, sequenced in a study of metastatic and nonmetastatic thyroid tumors. Patients were all untreated before their thyroid surgery. TCRdb re-called the PCR reads via MiXCR. The sample records 65,000 or so clones, 4% to 4.5% being singletons. Sequencing input: blood. The receptors stem from a female donor with papillary thyroid cancer or a benign thyroid nodule (not recorded which). Some clones in this sample may be carry-over from other donors' samples.

There are a few counts of this clone. The chain employs TRBV7-3 and TRBJ1-1; 7 bases line up with TRBD1. CDR3 length equals 13 residues. CDR1 and CDR2 from the germline V gene are SGHTA and FQGTGA. V lost 5 bases and J lost 6; bases outside the gene matches: 6. CDR3: CASSQTGYAEAFF. DNA for the CDR3: TGTGCCAGCAGCCAGACAGGGTACGCTGAAGCTTTCTTT.

This clone has a count of ten or more. The chain recombines TRBV12-3 or TRBV12-4 with TRBJ2-5; a weak D match, TRBD1 (5 bases). The V end was cut by 6 bases, the J end by 7 bases, with 21 bases between. The CDR3 is 15 amino acids. The CDR3 bases are TGTGCCAGCAGCCAAGGGGTCGCGTCTGACGGGACCCAGTACTTC. Its protein product is CASSQGVASDGTQYF.

The sample holds many counts of this clone. The chain combines TRBV2 with TRBJ2-1; 7 nucleotides align to TRBD2. Germline V gene data show CDR1 as SNHLY and CDR2 as FYNNEI. CDR3 length: 13 residues. With V trimmed by 7 bases and J by 9 bases, 9 bases remained unmatched. The CDR3, as DNA: TGTGCCAGCACCCTGGGAGGGGTCGGTGAGCAGTTCTTC. It codes for CASTLGGVGEQFF.

This clone has at least ten counts. The sample contains more than one DNA sequence encoding this CDR3. This chain connects TRBV5-1 to TRBJ2-5; perhaps TRBD2 as D (6 bases). With 9 bases removed from V and 2 bases from J, the gap between germline ends came to 20 bases. The CDR3 runs to 15 residues. In germline, CDR1 is SGHRS, CDR2 YFSETQ. The CDR3 nucleotides read TGCGCCACCCAACCGGGAGCGATACCACAAGAGACCCAGTACTTC. Its protein product is CATQPGAIPQETQYF. Using reference TRBV5-1 and TRBJ2-5 for the parts outside the CDR3, the full variable domain is KAGVTQTPRYLIKTRGQQVTLSCSPISGHRSVSWYQQTPGQGLQFLFEYFSETQRNKGNFPGRFSGRQFSNSRSEMNVSTLELGDSALYLCATQPGAIPQETQYFGPGTRLLVL.

This clone was observed many times. This chain joins TRBV19 and TRBJ2-2; 13 nucleotides agree with TRBD2. Germline V CDR1 and CDR2: LNHDA, SQIVND (reference sequence). CDR3 length: 16 amino acids. The V and J ends lost 5 bases and 5 bases, in that order; junction bases with no gene match: 5. This CDR3 reads CASSPPGLAGTGELFF. The DNA of the CDR3 is TGTGCCAGTAGTCCTCCGGGACTAGCGGGAACCGGGGAGCTGTTTTTT.

The sample holds many counts of this clone. The chain joins TRBV20-1 to TRBJ2-7, with D possibly being TRBD1 or TRBD2 (5 bases each). The CDR3 covers 14 residues. V shed 2 bases and J shed 5 bases, with 16 bases lying between them. CDR1 is DFQATT, CDR2 SNEGSKA, per germline (reference sequence). The CDR3 spells CSARLGPDSNEQYF. The CDR3 bases are TGCAGTGCTAGACTGGGACCAGATTCCAACGAGCAGTACTTC.

This clone was counted only a few times. CDR3: CASSSSGGPTDTQYF. The DNA for the CDR3 is TGTGCCAGCAGTTCTAGCGGAGGCCCCACAGATACGCAGTATTTT. The chain joins TRBV6-2 or TRBV6-3 to TRBJ2-3; 7 positions agree with TRBD2. V lost 4 bases and J lost 2; bases outside the gene matches: 6. There are 15 residues in the CDR3. CDR1 is MNHEY, CDR2 SVGEGT, per germline.

V and J are TRBV7-9 and TRBJ2-3; 10 bases line up with TRBD2. The CDR3 covers 17 residues. After removal of 4 bases from V and 0 bases from J, the junction contained 7 bases not matched to a gene. CDR1 and CDR2 (germline): SEHNR, FQNEAQ (reference sequence). This CDR3 is CASSSGTSDPSTDTQYF. As DNA, the CDR3 is TGTGCCAGCAGCTCCGGGACTAGCGACCCTAGCACAGATACGCAGTATTTT.

There are a few counts of this clone. The chain recombines TRBV5-8 with TRBJ1-6; D is unclear. The V end lost 4 bases, the J end lost 7 bases, and 12 bases lay between the germline ends. The CDR3 is 14 residues long. From germline, CDR1 is SGHTS and CDR2 YDEGEE. The CDR3 loop is CASSPRTGNSPLHF. The CDR3 DNA follows: TGTGCCAGCAGCCCTAGGACGGGGAATTCACCCCTCCACTTT. The full variable domain, rest sourced from reference TRBV5-8 and TRBJ1-6, is EAGVTQSPTHLIKTRGQQATLRCSPISGHTSVYWYQQALGLGLQFLLWYDEGEERNRGNFPPRFSGRQFPNYSSELNVNALELEDSALYLCASSPRTGNSPLHFGNGTRLTVT.

There are many counts of this clone. The chain joins TRBV5-1 to TRBJ2-3; 8 positions match TRBD1. The V gene end was trimmed by 4 bases and the J gene end by 5 bases; junction bases not matched to a gene: 6. There are 14 residues in the CDR3. From germline, CDR1 is SGHRS and CDR2 YFSETQ. CDR3 DNA: TGCGCCAGCAGCCCGGACAGGGCGGGAGATACGCAGTATTTT. It yields the protein CASSPDRAGDTQYF. The complete variable domain, with remaining parts taken from reference TRBV5-1 and TRBJ2-3, reads KAGVTQTPRYLIKTRGQQVTLSCSPISGHRSVSWYQQTPGQGLQFLFEYFSETQRNKGNFPGRFSGRQFSNSRSEMNVSTLELGDSALYLCASSPDRAGDTQYFGPGTRLTVL.

Turning to this clone: A junction end diverges from the germline sequence, so it may reflect a read error. This chain joins TRBV20-1 and TRBJ2-3, with 11 bases identical to TRBD2. Germline CDR1 is DFQATT and CDR2 is SNEGSKA (reference sequence). The CDR3 has 15 amino acids. The CDR3 here is CSAGRTSGSTYTQYF. CDR3 bases: TGCAGTGCAGGCCGTACTAGCGGGAGCACATATACGCAGTATTTT.

This clone was seen repeatedly, ten times or more. J is TRBJ2-2 and V is TRBV19; TRBD1 matches 7 bases. CDR1 LNHDA and CDR2 SQIVND come from the germline V gene (reference sequence). CDR3 length: 18 amino acids. V shed 3 bases and J 5 bases; nucleotides not matched to a gene: 15. The DNA of the CDR3 is TGTGCCAGTAGTATCCTCACAAACCACAGGGGTGGGACCGGGGAGCTGTTTTTT. It codes for CASSILTNHRGGTGELFF.

Sample share makes this clone medium-sized. In DNA form, the CDR3 reads TGTGCCAGCAGCCGTAGCGGGAGTCTCTACGAGCAGTACTTC. This encodes CASSRSGSLYEQYF. This chain links TRBV11-2 with TRBJ2-7; 9 nucleotides agree with TRBD2. Germline V gene data show CDR1 as SGHAT and CDR2 as FQNNGV. The CDR3 covers 14 residues. Losses at the gene ends were 5 bases for V and 3 bases for J; bases not matched to a gene: 5.

This clone was recorded at least ten times. The chain recombines TRBV3-1 with TRBJ1-1, with 8 bases identical to TRBD1. The CDR3 covers 15 residues. Per the germline V gene, CDR1 is LGHDT and CDR2 is YNNKEL (reference sequence). J was trimmed by 5 bases and V by 1 base; bases with no gene match: 6. The CDR3 sequence: CASSQGAGGTTEAFF. DNA for the CDR3: TGTGCCAGCAGCCAAGGGGCAGGGGGCACTACTGAAGCTTTCTTT.

This clone was detected many times. The chain joins TRBV7-2 to TRBJ1-1, with D uncertain. CDR1 is SGHTA and CDR2 is FQGNSA in the germline V gene. Trimming removed 4 bases from V and 3 bases from J, with 18 bases in between. CDR3 length: 16 amino acids. The CDR3 nucleotides are TGTGCCAGCAGCTCCCGGACCGGCGGAAGGGACACTGAAGCTTTCTTT. Its translation is CASSSRTGGRDTEAFF. Full variable domain (remainder filled in from reference TRBV7-2 and TRBJ1-1): GAGVSQSPSNKVTEKGKDVELRCDPISGHTALYWYRQSLGQGLEFLIYFQGNSAPDKSGLPSDRFSAERTGGSVSTLTIQRTQQEDSAVYLCASSSRTGGRDTEAFFGQGTRLTVV.

This sequence joins TRBV5-5 and TRBJ2-6, with a possible D match to TRBD1 (7 bases). CDR1 is SGHKS, CDR2 YYEKEE, per germline (reference sequence). The CDR3 sequence is 15 residues long. V shed 8 bases and J shed 1 base, with 13 bases lying between them. The CDR3 loop reads CARSQGGSGANVLTF. For the CDR3, the DNA is TGTGCCAGAAGCCAGGGGGGATCTGGGGCCAACGTCCTGACTTTC.

The genes are TRBV6-2 or TRBV6-3 and TRBJ1-2; no reliable D call. The germline V gene encodes CDR1 MNHEY and CDR2 SVGEGT. The CDR3 spans 15 residues. Trimming cost V 10 bases and J 4 bases, with 22 bases left between them. The CDR3 region has the DNA TGTGCCACTTACGGGGTGGATGTTACGTTCTATGGCTACACCTTC. This sequence encodes CATYGVDVTFYGYTF.

The V call is TRBV10-2, the J call TRBJ2-1, with 10 bases lining up with TRBD1. The CDR3 loop spans 15 amino acids. Per the germline V gene, CDR1 is WSHSY and CDR2 is SAAADI. Trimming removed 6 bases from V and 5 bases from J; junction bases left unmatched: 7. The CDR3 DNA follows: TGCGCCAGCAGCCGCTTAGGACAGGGGGACAATGAGCAGTTCTTC. Translation: CASSRLGQGDNEQFF.

In its sample, this clone was seen many times. This chain uses TRBV7-9 with TRBJ2-7; D may be TRBD2 (5 bases). Germline V lookup: CDR1 SEHNR, CDR2 FQNEAQ (reference sequence). Trimming took off 1 base at V and 9 bases at J, with 10 bases between the two ends. The CDR3 runs to 12 residues. The DNA for the CDR3 is TGTGCCAGCAGCTTAGAGGACTTCGGGCAGTACTTC. Protein sequence: CASSLEDFGQYF.

This clone was seen repeatedly, ten times or more. The J gene is TRBJ2-5, the V gene TRBV7-9; 8 bases are shared with TRBD1. V was clipped by 5 bases and J by 2 bases; unmatched bases: 10. Germline V lookup: CDR1 SEHNR, CDR2 FQNEAQ (reference sequence). CDR3 length equals 16 residues. In DNA, the CDR3 is TGTGCCAGCAGCCCCCTCAGGGGGCGTAGGCAAGAGACCCAGTACTTC. It yields the protein CASSPLRGRRQETQYF.

Only a few counts were recorded for this clone. The chain joins TRBV4-1 to TRBJ2-3; D gene uncertain. Trimming removed 1 base from V and 3 bases from J, with 14 bases in between. Germline V gene lookup returns CDR1 MGHRA and CDR2 YSYEKL. The CDR3 runs 16 residues. The CDR3 region has the DNA TGCGCCAGCAGCCAAGTTAACTTGGTAGCAACAGATACGCAGTATTTT. Translation: CASSQVNLVATDTQYF.

This clone was seen repeatedly, ten times or more. This rearrangement joins TRBV5-5 to TRBJ2-5; D call uncertain. Germline-derived CDR1 and CDR2 are SGHKS and YYEKEE (reference sequence). This CDR3 has 13 residues. V was trimmed by 0 bases and J by 1 base, leaving 4 bases between them. CDR3 nucleotides: TGTGCCAGCAGCTTGGTGCTCCAAGAGACCCAGTACTTC. Its protein product is CASSLVLQETQYF.